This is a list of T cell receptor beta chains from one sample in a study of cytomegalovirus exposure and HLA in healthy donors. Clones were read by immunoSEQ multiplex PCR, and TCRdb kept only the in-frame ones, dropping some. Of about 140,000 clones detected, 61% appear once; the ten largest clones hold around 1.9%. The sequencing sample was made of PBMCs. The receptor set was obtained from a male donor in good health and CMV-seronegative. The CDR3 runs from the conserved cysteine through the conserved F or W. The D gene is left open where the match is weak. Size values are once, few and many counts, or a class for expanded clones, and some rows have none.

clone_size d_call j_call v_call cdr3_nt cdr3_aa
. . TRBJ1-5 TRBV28 TGTGCCAGCAGCCGCCCTGTAGGGGATCTCAATCAGCCCCAGCATTTT CASSRPVGDLNQPQHF
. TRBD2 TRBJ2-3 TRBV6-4 TGTGCCAGCAGTCGGGACTACGCAGATACGCAGTATTTT CASSRDYADTQYF
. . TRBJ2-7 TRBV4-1 TGCGCCAGCAGCCCTACTTTTACTAGCCACCCCTACGAGCAGTACTTC CASSPTFTSHPYEQYF
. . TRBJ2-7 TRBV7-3 TGTGCCAGCAGCTTAAACAGTGGCTCCTACGAGCAGTACTTC CASSLNSGSYEQYF
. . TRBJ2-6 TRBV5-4 TGTGCCAGCAGCTTGGACAGAGCGGCTGGGGCCAACGTCCTGACTTTC CASSLDRAAGANVLTF
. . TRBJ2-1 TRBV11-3 TGTGCCAGCGCCGGGGGCAATGAGCAGTTCTTC CASAGGNEQFF
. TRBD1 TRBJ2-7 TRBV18 TGTGCCAGCTCACCACCGGGGACAGTACCGAGGGGGGAGCAGTACTTC CASSPPGTVPRGEQYF
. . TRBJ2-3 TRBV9 TGTGCCAGCACTAAAGGGGGCACAGATACGCAGTATTTT CASTKGGTDTQYF
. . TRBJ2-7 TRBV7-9 TGTGCCAGCAGCTTAGTTACGGTATTCGAGCAGTACTTC CASSLVTVFEQYF
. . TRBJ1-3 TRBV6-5 TGTGCCAGCAGTCGTAGCTCTGGAAACACCATATATTTT CASSRSSGNTIYF
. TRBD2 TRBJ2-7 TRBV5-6 TGTGCCAGCAGCCCAGGGACTAGCGGGGCAGACGAGCAGTACTTC CASSPGTSGADEQYF
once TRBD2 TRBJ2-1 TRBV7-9 TGTGCCAGCAGAATACTAGCGGGGGGGCGCAATGAGCAGTTCTTC CASRILAGGRNEQFF
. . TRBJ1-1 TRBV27 TGTGCCAGCAGTTCCAGACAGATCACGAACACTGAAGCTTTCTTT CASSSRQITNTEAFF
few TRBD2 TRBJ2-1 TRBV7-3 TGTGCCAGCAGCTTAACGATGGGACTAGCGGGGGATGAGCAGTTCTTC CASSLTMGLAGDEQFF
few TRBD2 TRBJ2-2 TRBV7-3 TGTGCCAGCAGCTTACGGGGGGGAGGCACCGGGGAGCTGTTTTTT CASSLRGGGTGELFF
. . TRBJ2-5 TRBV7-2 TGTGCCAGCAGCTGGGGGATGGGGGCTAGCGGTGGGGAGACCCAGTACTTC CASSWGMGASGGETQYF
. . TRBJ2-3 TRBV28 TGTGCCAGCAGTGGGGTAGGGAGCCCAGATACGCAGTATTTT CASSGVGSPDTQYF
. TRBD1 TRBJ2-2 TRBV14 TGTGCCAGCCAGCGGACAGGGAGCACCGGGGAGCTGTTTTTT CASQRTGSTGELFF
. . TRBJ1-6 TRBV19 TGTGCCAGTGCCCATCCCCGCCCCAACGGTAATTCACCCCTCCACTTT CASAHPRPNGNSPLHF
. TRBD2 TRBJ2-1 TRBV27 TGTGCCAGCAGTTTATCTCTAGCGGTCTCCTACAATGAGCAGTTCTTC CASSLSLAVSYNEQFF
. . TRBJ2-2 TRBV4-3 TGCGCCAGCAGCCAAGCACTTAGCGGCGGGTTCGACACCGGGGAGCTGTTTTTT CASSQALSGGFDTGELFF
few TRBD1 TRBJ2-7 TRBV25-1 TGTGCCAGCAGTGCCCCGGGACAGGCTTTCGAGCAGTACTTC CASSAPGQAFEQYF
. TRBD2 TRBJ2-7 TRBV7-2 TGTGCCAGCAGCCCTAGCGGAGTATCCTACGAGCAGTACTTC CASSPSGVSYEQYF
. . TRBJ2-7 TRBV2 TGTGCCAGCAGTGGACAGGATAGCTACGAGCAGTACTTC CASSGQDSYEQYF
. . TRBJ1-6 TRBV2 TGTGCCAGCAGCGCGAGCAGGGATCTTAATTCACCCCTCCACTTT CASSASRDLNSPLHF
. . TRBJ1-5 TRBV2 TGTGCCAGCAGTGACCTTCAGGGGAATCAGCCCCAGCATTTT CASSDLQGNQPQHF